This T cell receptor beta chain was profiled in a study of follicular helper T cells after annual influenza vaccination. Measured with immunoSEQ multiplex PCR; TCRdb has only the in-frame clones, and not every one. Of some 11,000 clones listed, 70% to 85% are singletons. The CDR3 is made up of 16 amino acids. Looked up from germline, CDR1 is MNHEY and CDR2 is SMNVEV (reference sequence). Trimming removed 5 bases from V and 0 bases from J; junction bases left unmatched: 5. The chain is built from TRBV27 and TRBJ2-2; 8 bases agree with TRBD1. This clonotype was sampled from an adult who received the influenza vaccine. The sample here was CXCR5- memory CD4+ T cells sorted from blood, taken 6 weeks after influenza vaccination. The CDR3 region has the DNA TGTGCCAGCAGTCTTCAGGGGGCCACGAACACCGGGGAGCTGTTTTTT. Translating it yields CASSLQGATNTGELFF.